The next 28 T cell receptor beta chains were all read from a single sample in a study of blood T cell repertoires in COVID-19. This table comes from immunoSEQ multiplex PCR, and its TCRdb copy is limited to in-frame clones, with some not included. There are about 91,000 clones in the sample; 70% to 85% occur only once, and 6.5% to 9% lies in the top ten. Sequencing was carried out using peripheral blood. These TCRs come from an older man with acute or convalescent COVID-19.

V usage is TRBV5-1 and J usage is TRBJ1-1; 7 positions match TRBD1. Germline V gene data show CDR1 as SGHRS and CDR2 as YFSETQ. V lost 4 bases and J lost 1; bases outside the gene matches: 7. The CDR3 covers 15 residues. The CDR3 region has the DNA TGCGCCAGCAGCATACAGGGGTCACGGAACACTGAAGCTTTCTTT. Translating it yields CASSIQGSRNTEAFF. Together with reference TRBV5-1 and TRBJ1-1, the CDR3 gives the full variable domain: KAGVTQTPRYLIKTRGQQVTLSCSPISGHRSVSWYQQTPGQGLQFLFEYFSETQRNKGNFPGRFSGRQFSNSRSEMNVSTLELGDSALYLCASSIQGSRNTEAFFGQGTRLTVV.

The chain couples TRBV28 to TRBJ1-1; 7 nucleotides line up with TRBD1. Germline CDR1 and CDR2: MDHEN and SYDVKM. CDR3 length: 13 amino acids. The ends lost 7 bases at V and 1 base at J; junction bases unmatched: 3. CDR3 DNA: TGTGCCAGCATCAGGACAGGGAACACTGAAGCTTTCTTT. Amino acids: CASIRTGNTEAFF.

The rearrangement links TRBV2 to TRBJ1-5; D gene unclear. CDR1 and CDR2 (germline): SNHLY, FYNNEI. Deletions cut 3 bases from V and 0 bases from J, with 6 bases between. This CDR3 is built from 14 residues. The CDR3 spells CASSDSYSNQPQHF. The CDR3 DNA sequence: TGTGCCAGCAGTGACAGTTATAGCAATCAGCCCCAGCATTTT.

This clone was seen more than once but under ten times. The CDR3 DNA follows: TGTGCCAGCAGCTCCCGACAGGCCATGGGGCCTGGAAACACCATATATTTT. Translated: CASSSRQAMGPGNTIYF. The chain recombines TRBV7-8 with TRBJ1-3; TRBD1 is a possible D gene (6 bases). Germline V gives CDR1 SGHVS, CDR2 FQNEAQ. The CDR3 extends over 17 amino acids. Trimming cost V 4 bases and J 2 bases, with 18 bases left between them.

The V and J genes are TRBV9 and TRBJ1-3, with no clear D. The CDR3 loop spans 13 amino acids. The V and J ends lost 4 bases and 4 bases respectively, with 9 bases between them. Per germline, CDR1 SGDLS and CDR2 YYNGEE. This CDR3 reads CASSFPGGNTIYF. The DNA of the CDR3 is TGTGCCAGCAGCTTCCCCGGGGGAAACACCATATATTTT.

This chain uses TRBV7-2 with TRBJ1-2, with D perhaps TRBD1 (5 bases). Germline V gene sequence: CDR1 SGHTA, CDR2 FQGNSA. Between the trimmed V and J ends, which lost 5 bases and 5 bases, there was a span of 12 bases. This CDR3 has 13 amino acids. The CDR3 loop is CASSADRVYGYTF. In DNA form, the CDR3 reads TGTGCCAGCAGCGCCGACAGAGTTTATGGCTACACCTTC. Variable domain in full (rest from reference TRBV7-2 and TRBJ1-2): GAGVSQSPSNKVTEKGKDVELRCDPISGHTALYWYRQSLGQGLEFLIYFQGNSAPDKSGLPSDRFSAERTGGSVSTLTIQRTQQEDSAVYLCASSADRVYGYTFGSGTRLTVV.

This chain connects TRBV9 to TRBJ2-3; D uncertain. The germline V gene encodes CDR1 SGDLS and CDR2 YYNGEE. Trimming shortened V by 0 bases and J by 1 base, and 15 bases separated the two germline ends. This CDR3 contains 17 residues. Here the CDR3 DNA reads TGTGCCAGCAGCGTAGGTTTTGGCGGCCTGGGCACAGATACGCAGTATTTT. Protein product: CASSVGFGGLGTDTQYF. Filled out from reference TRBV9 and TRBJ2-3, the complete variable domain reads DSGVTQTPKHLITATGQRVTLRCSPRSGDLSVYWYQQSLDQGLQFLIQYYNGEERAKGNILERFSAQQFPDLHSELNLSSLELGDSALYFCASSVGFGGLGTDTQYFGPGTRLTVL.

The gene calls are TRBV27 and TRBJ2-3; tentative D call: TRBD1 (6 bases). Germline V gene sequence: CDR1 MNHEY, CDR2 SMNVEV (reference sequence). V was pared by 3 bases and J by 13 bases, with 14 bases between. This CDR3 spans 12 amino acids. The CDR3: CASSFTGWEKYF. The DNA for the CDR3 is TGTGCCAGCAGTTTTACAGGGTGGGAGAAGTATTTT.

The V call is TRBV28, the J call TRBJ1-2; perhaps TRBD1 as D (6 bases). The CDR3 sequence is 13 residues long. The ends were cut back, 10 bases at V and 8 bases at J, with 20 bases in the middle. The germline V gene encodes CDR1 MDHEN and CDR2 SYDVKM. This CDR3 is CATKVQGTTGYTF. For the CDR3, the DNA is TGTGCCACTAAGGTACAGGGTACGACGGGCTACACCTTC.

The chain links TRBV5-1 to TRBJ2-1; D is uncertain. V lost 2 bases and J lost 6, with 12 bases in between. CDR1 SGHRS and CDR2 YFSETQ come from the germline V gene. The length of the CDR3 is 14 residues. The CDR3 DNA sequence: TGCGCCAGCAGCTTTGTAAGCGAAAGCAATGAGCAGTTCTTC. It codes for CASSFVSESNEQFF.

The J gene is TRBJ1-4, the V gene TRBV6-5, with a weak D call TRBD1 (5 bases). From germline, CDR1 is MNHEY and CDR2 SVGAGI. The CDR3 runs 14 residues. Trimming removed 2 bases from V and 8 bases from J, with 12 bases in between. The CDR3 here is CASSYVPEGEKLFF. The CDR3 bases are TGTGCCAGCAGTTACGTCCCGGAGGGGGAAAAACTGTTTTTT.

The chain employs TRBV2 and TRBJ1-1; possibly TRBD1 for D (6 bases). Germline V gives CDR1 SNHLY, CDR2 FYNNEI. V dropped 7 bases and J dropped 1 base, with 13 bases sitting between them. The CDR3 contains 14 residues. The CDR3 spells CASKEQGRNTEAFF. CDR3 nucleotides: TGTGCCAGCAAAGAGCAGGGGAGGAACACTGAAGCTTTCTTT.

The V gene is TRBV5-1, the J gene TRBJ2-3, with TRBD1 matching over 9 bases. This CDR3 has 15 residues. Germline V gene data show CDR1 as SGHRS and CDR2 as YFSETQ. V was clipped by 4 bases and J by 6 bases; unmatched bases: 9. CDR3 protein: CASSKQGAIEDTQYF. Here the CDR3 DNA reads TGCGCCAGCAGCAAACAGGGGGCGATCGAGGATACGCAGTATTTT.

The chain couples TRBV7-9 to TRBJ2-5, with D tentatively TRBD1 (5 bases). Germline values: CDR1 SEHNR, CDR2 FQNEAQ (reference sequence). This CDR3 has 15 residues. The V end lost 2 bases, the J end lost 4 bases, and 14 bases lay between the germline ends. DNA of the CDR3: TGTGCCAGCAGCTTAACGACTTTAGGGGCAGAGACCCAGTACTTC. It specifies CASSLTTLGAETQYF.

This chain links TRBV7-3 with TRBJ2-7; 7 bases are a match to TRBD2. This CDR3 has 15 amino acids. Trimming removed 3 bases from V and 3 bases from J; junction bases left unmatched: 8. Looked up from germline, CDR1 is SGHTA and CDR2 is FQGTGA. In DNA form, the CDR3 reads TGTGCCAGCAGCTTTGCAGCGGGGTTGGGCTACGAGCAGTACTTC. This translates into CASSFAAGLGYEQYF.

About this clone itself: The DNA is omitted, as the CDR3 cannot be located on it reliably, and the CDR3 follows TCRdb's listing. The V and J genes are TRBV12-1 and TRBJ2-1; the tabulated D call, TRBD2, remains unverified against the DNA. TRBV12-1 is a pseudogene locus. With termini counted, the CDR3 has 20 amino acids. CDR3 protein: CASSWGRGTSGRSSYNEQFF.

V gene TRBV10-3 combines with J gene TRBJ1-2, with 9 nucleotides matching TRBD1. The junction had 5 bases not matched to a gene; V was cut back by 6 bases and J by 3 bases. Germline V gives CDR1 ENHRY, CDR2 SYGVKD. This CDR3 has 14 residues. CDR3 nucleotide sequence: TGTGCCATCAGACAGGGGGCGATCGACTATGGCTACACCTTC. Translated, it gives CAIRQGAIDYGYTF.

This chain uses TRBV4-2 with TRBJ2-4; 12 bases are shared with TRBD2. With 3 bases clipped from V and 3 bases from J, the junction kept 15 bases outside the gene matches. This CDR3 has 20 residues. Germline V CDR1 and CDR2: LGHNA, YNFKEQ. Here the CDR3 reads CASSHRLAGASEGYKNIQYF. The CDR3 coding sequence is TGTGCCAGCAGCCACAGACTAGCGGGGGCTTCCGAAGGGTACAAAAACATTCAGTACTTC.

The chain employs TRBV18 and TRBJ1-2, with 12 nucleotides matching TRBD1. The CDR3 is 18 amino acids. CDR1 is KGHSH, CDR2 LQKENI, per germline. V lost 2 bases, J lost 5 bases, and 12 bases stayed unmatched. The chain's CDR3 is CASSPTSPGTGGVYGYTF. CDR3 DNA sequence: TGTGCCAGCTCACCAACGTCCCCCGGGACAGGGGGCGTGTATGGCTACACCTTC.

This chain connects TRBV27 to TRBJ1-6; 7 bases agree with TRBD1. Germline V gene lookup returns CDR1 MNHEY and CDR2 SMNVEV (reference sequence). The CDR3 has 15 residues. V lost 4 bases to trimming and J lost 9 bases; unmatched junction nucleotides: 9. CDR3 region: CASSSVGTESSPLHF. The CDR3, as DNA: TGTGCCAGCAGTTCCGTCGGGACAGAGAGTTCACCCCTCCACTTT.

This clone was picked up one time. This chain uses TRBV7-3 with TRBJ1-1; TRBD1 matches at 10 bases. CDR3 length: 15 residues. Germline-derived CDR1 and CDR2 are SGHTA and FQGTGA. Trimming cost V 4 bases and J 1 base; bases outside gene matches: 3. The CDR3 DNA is TGTGCCAGCAGCTCCGGGACAGGGGCGAACACTGAAGCTTTCTTT. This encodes CASSSGTGANTEAFF.

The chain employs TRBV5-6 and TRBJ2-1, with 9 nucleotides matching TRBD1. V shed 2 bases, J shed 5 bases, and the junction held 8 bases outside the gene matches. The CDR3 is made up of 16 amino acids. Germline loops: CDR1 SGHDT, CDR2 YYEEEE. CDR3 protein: CASSFTRDRANNEQFF. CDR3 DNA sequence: TGTGCCAGCAGCTTCACCCGGGACAGGGCGAACAATGAGCAGTTCTTC.

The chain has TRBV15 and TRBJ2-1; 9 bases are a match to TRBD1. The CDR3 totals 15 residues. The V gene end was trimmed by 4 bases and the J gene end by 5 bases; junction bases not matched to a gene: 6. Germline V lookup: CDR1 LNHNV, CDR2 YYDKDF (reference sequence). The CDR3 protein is CATSILQGANNEQFF. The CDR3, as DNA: TGTGCCACCAGCATTCTACAGGGGGCAAACAATGAGCAGTTCTTC.

The CDR3 DNA follows: TGTGCCACCAGTGATTTGTGGGGAGGGGATCAGCCCCAGCATTTT. Its protein is CATSDLWGGDQPQHF. The chain links TRBV24-1 to TRBJ1-5; D is perhaps TRBD1 (5 bases). The CDR3 length is 15 residues. V lost 0 bases and J 5 bases, leaving 10 bases between the germline ends. Germline CDR1 KGHDR, CDR2 SFDVKD.

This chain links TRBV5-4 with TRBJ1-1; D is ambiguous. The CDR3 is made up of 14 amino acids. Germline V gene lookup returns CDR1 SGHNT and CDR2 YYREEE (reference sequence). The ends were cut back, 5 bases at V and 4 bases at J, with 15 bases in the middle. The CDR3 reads CASSTQAYGTEAFF. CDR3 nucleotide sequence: TGTGCCAGCAGTACCCAGGCATATGGCACTGAAGCTTTCTTT.

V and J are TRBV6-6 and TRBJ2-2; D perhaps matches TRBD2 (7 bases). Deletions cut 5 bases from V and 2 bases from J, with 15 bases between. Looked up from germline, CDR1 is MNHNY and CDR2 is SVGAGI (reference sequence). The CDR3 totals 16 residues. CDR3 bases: TGTGCCAGCAGTCGAGGGGGGGAGATAAACACCGGGGAGCTGTTTTTT. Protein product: CASSRGGEINTGELFF.

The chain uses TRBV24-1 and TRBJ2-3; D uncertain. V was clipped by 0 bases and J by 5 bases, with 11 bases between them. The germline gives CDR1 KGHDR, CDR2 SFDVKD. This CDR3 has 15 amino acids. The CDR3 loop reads CATSDLWQDRDTQYF. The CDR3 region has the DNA TGTGCCACCAGTGATTTGTGGCAGGATAGAGATACGCAGTATTTT.

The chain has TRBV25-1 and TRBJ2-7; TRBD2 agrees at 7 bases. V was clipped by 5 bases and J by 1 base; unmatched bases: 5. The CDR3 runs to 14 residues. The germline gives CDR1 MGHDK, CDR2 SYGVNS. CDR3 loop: CASSRAGESYEQYV. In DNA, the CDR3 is TGTGCCAGCAGTCGGGCGGGGGAGTCCTACGAGCAGTACGTC.